A selection of T cell receptor beta chains follows, all from one sample in a study of T cell repertoires in cytomegalovirus infection. These receptors have no known antigen. TCRdb analysed the reads with MiXCR anew, one entry per CDR3 protein. In the table there are tens of thousands of distinct CDR3 sequences, roughly a quarter of which are singletons. Sequences were derived from CD8+ T cells from cultured PBMCs, sampled from culture after CMV antigen stimulation. Receptor source: a human donor in good health (CMV status not recorded). Some clones in this sample may be carry-over from other donors' samples. The conserved cysteine and the conserved F or W are not part of the CDR3 here. Expanded clones are given a class, and other clones once, few, many or no size at all.

V	size	CDR3
TRBV4-3	few	ASSQGRGEEYEQY
TRBV9	many	ASSTGSSEAF
TRBV28	few	ASSSWEETQY
TRBV19	many	ASSIGGQGTEAF
TRBV2	-	ASSPDRVPGEKLF
TRBV7-9	few	ASSLSGQFDNYGYT
TRBV18	-	ASSPPSGGPHEQY
TRBV4-3	-	ASSQETGSLSYEQY
TRBV7-8	medium-sized	ASSLAGEWGSPLH
TRBV6-2/TRBV6-3	-	ASNYRRLTGGNTGELF
TRBV6-2/TRBV6-3	many	ASSYSRGGTEAF
TRBV18	-	ASSPETAYEQY
TRBV13	-	ASSSGQGNPQDQETQY
TRBV2	-	ASSEEGFGQPQH
TRBV7-2	many	ASSPRSSNQPQH
TRBV6-1	few	ASRRGRDRGFSDQETQY
TRBV7-3	few	ASSEPGQGWNGYT
TRBV5-8	-	ASSLVSGTDTQY
TRBV7-9	many	ASSVLTERPSYEQY
TRBV6-2/TRBV6-3	-	ASSYSEGPNTEAF
TRBV12-3/TRBV12-4	-	ASSLMGGTEAF
TRBV5-6	few	ASSLRTSGRSYEQY
TRBV19	-	ASSMETGGLEKLF
TRBV24-1	-	ATSDLPEGPLSSGNTIY
TRBV23-1	-	ASSRTRTDKRVKTQY
TRBV29-1	-	SVEAGTAIYEQY
TRBV10-3	-	AIRGAQGAYEQY
TRBV7-9	few	ASSRGGEYYEQY
TRBV6-2/TRBV6-3	few	ASSPDRDYNEQF
TRBV6-6	-	ASSYAGDTEAF
TRBV7-9	few	ASSLGRLPEQY
TRBV19	few	ASTEGQANYGYT
TRBV9	-	ASSVGQSNQPQH
TRBV29-1	-	SVEDTAYEQY
TRBV7-3	-	ASSLVGGGINEQF
TRBV20-1	-	SAAQRGHYNEQF
TRBV4-3	few	ASSQEGTSGRDGELF
TRBV11-2	many	ASSYRKPPGTSTDTQY
TRBV12-3/TRBV12-4	-	ASSARYYEQY
TRBV4-3	-	ASRRDRGLGNTEAF
TRBV12-3/TRBV12-4	many	ASSPINNQPQH
TRBV7-6	few	ASRGGKFYEQY
TRBV4-1	few	ASSQDVQGYNSPLH
TRBV6-5	-	ASSGDLGTRGSQTQY
TRBV20-1	-	SASTTGQSNQPQH
TRBV4-3	-	ASSQVAGGNTEAF
TRBV2	many	ASSEYRKETQY
TRBV6-2/TRBV6-3	-	ASSYSMVAHSSTDTQY
TRBV11-2	few	ASSLAGAAYEQY
TRBV28	few	ASSPGQGAGNTIY
TRBV12-3/TRBV12-4	-	ASASTLGTGGASWNQPQH
TRBV12-3/TRBV12-4	many	ASSREGLMETQY
TRBV7-9	few	ASSQPSTSGVLYNEQF
TRBV25-1	-	ASSESTNSPLH
TRBV7-6	-	ASSSPGQGAGANVLT
TRBV6-5	many	ASSYFDGSRYEQY
TRBV24-1	-	ATSGSDNEQF
TRBV12-5	-	ASGEVYEQY
TRBV10-3	-	AMRDPHYNEQF
TRBV6-5	many	ASSYGRGTEAF